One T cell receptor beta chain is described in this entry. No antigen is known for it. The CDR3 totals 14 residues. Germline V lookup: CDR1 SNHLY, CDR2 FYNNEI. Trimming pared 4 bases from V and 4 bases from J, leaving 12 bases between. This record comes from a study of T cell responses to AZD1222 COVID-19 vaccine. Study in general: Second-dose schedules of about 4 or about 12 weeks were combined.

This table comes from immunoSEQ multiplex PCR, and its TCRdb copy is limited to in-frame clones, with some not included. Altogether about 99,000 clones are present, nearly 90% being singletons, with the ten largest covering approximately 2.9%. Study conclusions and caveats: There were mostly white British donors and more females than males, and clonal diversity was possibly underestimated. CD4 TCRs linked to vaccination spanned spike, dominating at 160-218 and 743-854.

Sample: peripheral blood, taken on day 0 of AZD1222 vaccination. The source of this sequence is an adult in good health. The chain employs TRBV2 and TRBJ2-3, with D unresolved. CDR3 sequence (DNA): TGTGCCAGCAGTGTAGGCAGGTACTCAGATACGCAGTATTTT. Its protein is CASSVGRYSDTQYF.